The 4 T cell receptor beta chains listed next were all sequenced from one sample in a study of Tregs in tolerant kidney transplant recipients. Recipients received nonmyeloablative bone marrow transplants from related graft donors, with transient mixed chimerism. TCRdb's copy holds only in-frame clones and misses some; the assay was immunoSEQ multiplex PCR. This sample yields about 64,000 clones, of which around 87% are seen a single time; 3.8% belongs to the top ten. The source was CD4+ T cells from blood (PBMCs), collected 6 months after the transplant. These receptors all come from a human patient who received a combined kidney and bone marrow transplant. Some of the T cells might come from the graft donor.

The chain couples TRBV19 to TRBJ2-1; D is perhaps TRBD1 (5 bases). This CDR3 is 12 amino acids long. Germline V gene data show CDR1 as LNHDA and CDR2 as SQIVND (reference sequence). The ends were cut back, 6 bases at V and 3 bases at J, with 6 bases in the middle. The CDR3 DNA is TGTGCCAGTAGAGACAGCTACAATGAGCAGTTCTTC. The encoded protein is CASRDSYNEQFF.

The V call is TRBV7-2, the J call TRBJ2-5; perhaps TRBD2 as D (5 bases). Deletions cut 2 bases from V and 5 bases from J, with 12 bases between. CDR1 and CDR2 from the germline V gene are SGHTA and FQGNSA. This CDR3 contains 14 residues. CDR3 coding DNA: TGTGCCAGCAGCTTATGGGGAGCGAGGGAGACCCAGTACTTC. Amino acid sequence: CASSLWGARETQYF.

The chain has TRBV6-6 and TRBJ2-7; TRBD1 might be the D (5 bases). The germline gives CDR1 MNHNY, CDR2 SVGAGI (reference sequence). The CDR3 extends over 11 amino acids. Trimming removed 8 bases from V and 1 base from J, with 6 bases in between. CDR3 DNA: TGTGCCAGCTCAGGGTCCTACGAGCAGTACTTC. Amino acids: CASSGSYEQYF.

The chain employs TRBV10-3 and TRBJ2-5; possible D gene TRBD1, 5 bases. Germline values: CDR1 ENHRY, CDR2 SYGVKD. The germline V and J ends were trimmed by 0 bases and 5 bases, with 10 bases remaining between them. This CDR3 has 14 amino acids. CDR3 loop: CAISESPGWETQYF. In DNA, the CDR3 is TGTGCCATCAGTGAGTCGCCAGGGTGGGAGACCCAGTACTTC.